One sample yielded the 27 T cell receptor beta chains listed below, sequenced in a study of T-cell memory formation after mild COVID-19. TCRdb redid the calling of the 5' RACE reads with MiXCR, one entry per CDR3 protein. This table has about 200,000 distinct CDR3 sequences, more than 8% appearing once. The sample taken for sequencing was PBMCs or a T cell subset sorted from them (not recorded which). All receptors come from a man aged 18 to 30 who had mild COVID-19 (a few samples of this study predate the infection). Cell type and time point are not known.

This clonotype was recorded a few times. V usage is TRBV7-8 and J usage is TRBJ1-4, with D unresolved. The V gene lost 0 bases and the J gene lost 0 bases, with 11 bases spanning the gap. Germline CDR1 reads SGHVS; CDR2 reads FQNEAQ. This CDR3 is built from 17 residues. The CDR3 region is CASSLARAVATNEKLFF. In DNA, the CDR3 is TGTGCCAGCAGCTTAGCCCGGGCCGTAGCAACTAATGAAAAACTGTTTTTT. Combining the CDR3 with reference TRBV7-8 and TRBJ1-4 gives the whole variable domain GAGVSQSPRYKVAKRGQDVALRCDPISGHVSLFWYQQALGQGPEFLTYFQNEAQLDKSGLPSDRFFAERPEGSVSTLKIQRTQQEDSAVYLCASSLARAVATNEKLFFGSGTQLSVL.

The gene calls are TRBV20-1 and TRBJ2-7; tentatively, D is TRBD1 (5 bases). V shed 6 bases and J shed 1 base, with 13 bases lying between them. The CDR3 is made up of 13 amino acids. Per the germline V gene, CDR1 is DFQATT and CDR2 is SNEGSKA (reference sequence). As DNA, the CDR3 is TGCAGTGCCGTGACAGCCGCATCCTACGAGCAGTACTTC. Its translation: CSAVTAASYEQYF.

This clonotype was observed a handful of times. The J gene is TRBJ1-1, the V gene TRBV5-1; no clear D gene. Germline-derived CDR1 and CDR2 are SGHRS and YFSETQ. Trimming pared 2 bases from V and 8 bases from J, leaving 19 bases between. The length of the CDR3 is 15 residues. In DNA form, the CDR3 reads TGCGCCAGCAGCTTTTTGGTTAACCGCGGTAAGGAAGCTTTCTTT. Translation gives CASSFLVNRGKEAFF.

The chain carries TRBV28 and TRBJ2-5; TRBD2 aligns across 8 bases. J was trimmed by 4 bases and V by 4 bases; bases with no gene match: 8. The CDR3 is 15 residues long. Germline-derived CDR1 and CDR2 are MDHEN and SYDVKM. This CDR3 is CASSSGGDSAETQYF. The CDR3 bases are TGTGCCAGCAGTTCGGGAGGGGATTCTGCAGAGACCCAGTACTTC.

In its sample, this clonotype was seen a few times. This chain links TRBV6-2 or TRBV6-3 with TRBJ1-5; D is undetermined. Trimming shortened V by 7 bases and J by 1 base, and 14 bases separated the two germline ends. CDR1 and CDR2 (germline): MNHEY, SVGEGT. The CDR3 consists of 15 residues. The CDR3 protein is CASTPVGVSNQPQHF. Written as DNA, the CDR3 is TGTGCCAGCACCCCCGTCGGGGTAAGCAATCAGCCCCAGCATTTT.

This clonotype has a count of ten or more. V is TRBV7-2 and J is TRBJ1-2; D uncertain. V was trimmed by 10 bases and J by 2 bases, leaving 8 bases between them. The CDR3 contains 11 residues. Per the germline V gene, CDR1 is SGHTA and CDR2 is FQGNSA. The CDR3 loop is CATAGNYGYTF. The CDR3 DNA is TGTGCCACCGCAGGAAACTATGGCTACACCTTC. The whole variable domain, remainder taken from reference TRBV7-2 and TRBJ1-2, is GAGVSQSPSNKVTEKGKDVELRCDPISGHTALYWYRQSLGQGLEFLIYFQGNSAPDKSGLPSDRFSAERTGGSVSTLTIQRTQQEDSAVYLCATAGNYGYTFGSGTRLTVV.

This clonotype was picked up a small number of times. V gene TRBV6-1 combines with J gene TRBJ2-5; a weak D match, TRBD1 (6 bases). Germline CDR1 reads MNHNS; CDR2 reads SASEGT. Trimming left V 8 bases short and J 1 base short, with 11 bases between. The CDR3 spans 13 residues. The CDR3 region has the DNA TGTGCCAGCCGCAAGACAGGCCAAGAGACCCAGTACTTC. It specifies CASRKTGQETQYF.

This clonotype was detected a few times. V and J are TRBV10-3 and TRBJ2-1, with 8 nucleotides matching TRBD2. J was trimmed by 5 bases and V by 10 bases; bases with no gene match: 16. The length of the CDR3 is 16 residues. The germline V gene encodes CDR1 ENHRY and CDR2 SYGVKD. The CDR3 is CATTGAASGLDNEQFF. The CDR3 coding sequence is TGTGCCACCACCGGGGCAGCTAGCGGGCTTGACAATGAGCAGTTCTTC.

This clonotype was seen repeatedly, ten times or more. The rearrangement links TRBV7-2 to TRBJ2-7; D ambiguous. V lost 4 bases and J lost 6, with 28 bases in between. The germline CDR1 and CDR2 sequences are SGHTA and FQGNSA. The CDR3 runs 18 residues. The CDR3 DNA is TGTGCCAGCAGCTCCCGAAAAGGCTCGAGCCTCCAGATGGGCGAGCAGTACTTC. This codes for CASSSRKGSSLQMGEQYF.

The V and J genes are TRBV20-1 and TRBJ2-3; 10 nucleotides agree with TRBD2. The CDR3 covers 14 residues. CDR1 and CDR2 (germline): DFQATT, SNEGSKA (reference sequence). J was trimmed by 2 bases and V by 6 bases; bases with no gene match: 5. CDR3 DNA: TGCAGTGCCCAACTAGCGGGGTTCACAGATACGCAGTATTTT. Protein: CSAQLAGFTDTQYF.

This rearrangement joins TRBV19 to TRBJ2-1; 7 nucleotides line up with TRBD2. V lost 7 bases to trimming and J lost 7 bases; unmatched junction nucleotides: 10. Germline loops: CDR1 LNHDA, CDR2 SQIVND (reference sequence). CDR3 size: 14 residues. CDR3 DNA sequence: TGTGCCAGTACCCCGGGGGGATTTGCGAATGAGCAGTTCTTC. Protein: CASTPGGFANEQFF.

This clonotype occurred a few times. This chain joins TRBV20-1 and TRBJ1-6; no definite D call. The CDR3 has 13 residues. Germline CDR1 is DFQATT and CDR2 is SNEGSKA (reference sequence). The ends were cut back, 2 bases at V and 9 bases at J, with 11 bases in the middle. CDR3 region: CSARLPGVSPLHF. DNA for the CDR3: TGCAGTGCTAGACTCCCCGGGGTTTCACCCCTCCACTTT.

This clonotype has only a few counts. The V gene is TRBV19, the J gene TRBJ1-3, with TRBD1 identical over 9 bases. V shed 5 bases and J 4 bases; nucleotides not matched to a gene: 9. This CDR3 region has 16 residues. The germline V gene encodes CDR1 LNHDA and CDR2 SQIVND (reference sequence). The CDR3 DNA is TGTGCCAGTAGTCTCGGGACAGGGATGGTCGGAAACACCATATATTTT. Its translation: CASSLGTGMVGNTIYF.

V gene TRBV5-1 combines with J gene TRBJ2-2; no firm D call. Germline CDR1 and CDR2: SGHRS and YFSETQ. The CDR3 runs 15 residues. V was cut by 4 bases and J by 2 bases, with 12 bases left in between. The CDR3 coding sequence is TGCGCCAGCAGCGGAGTGGCGGTCAACACCGGGGAGCTGTTTTTT. Translating gives CASSGVAVNTGELFF. Using reference TRBV5-1 and TRBJ2-2 for the parts outside the CDR3, the full variable domain is KAGVTQTPRYLIKTRGQQVTLSCSPISGHRSVSWYQQTPGQGLQFLFEYFSETQRNKGNFPGRFSGRQFSNSRSEMNVSTLELGDSALYLCASSGVAVNTGELFFGEGSRLTVL.

This clonotype was counted between two and nine times. The gene calls are TRBV28 and TRBJ1-2, with D unresolved. Per germline, CDR1 MDHEN and CDR2 SYDVKM. Trimming pared 5 bases from V and 4 bases from J, leaving 14 bases between. The CDR3 totals 14 residues. CDR3 region: CASSPEVGTYGYTF. Written as DNA, the CDR3 is TGTGCCAGCAGTCCAGAAGTGGGTACCTATGGCTACACCTTC.

V and J are TRBV7-6 and TRBJ1-4, with D uncertain. Germline V gene lookup returns CDR1 SGHVS and CDR2 FNYEAQ. Trimming cost V 3 bases and J 3 bases, with 8 bases left between them. The CDR3 spans 14 residues. The CDR3 protein is CASSLSAANEKLFF. The CDR3 nucleotides are TGTGCCAGCAGCTTGTCGGCAGCTAATGAAAAACTGTTTTTT. Full variable domain (outside the CDR3, taken from reference TRBV7-6 and TRBJ1-4): GAGVSQSPRYKVTKRGQDVALRCDPISGHVSLYWYRQALGQGPEFLTYFNYEAQQDKSGLPNDRFSAERPEGSISTLTIQRTEQRDSAMYRCASSLSAANEKLFFGSGTQLSVL.

The rearrangement joins TRBV19 to TRBJ2-1; the match to TRBD1 covers 7 bases. The CDR3 totals 14 residues. Germline V gene data show CDR1 as LNHDA and CDR2 as SQIVND (reference sequence). J gave up 5 bases and V 5 bases, and 6 bases lay outside the gene matches. The CDR3 DNA follows: TGTGCCAGTAGTCTCCGGGACAGAGACAATGAGCAGTTCTTC. Translated, it gives CASSLRDRDNEQFF.

In its sample, this clonotype was seen a few times. The chain has TRBV6-2 or TRBV6-3 and TRBJ1-5, with a tentative D call TRBD1 (5 bases). The CDR3 sequence is 12 residues long. Germline V lookup: CDR1 MNHEY, CDR2 SVGEGT. Trimming cost V 7 bases and J 5 bases, with 9 bases left between them. This CDR3 is CASTGPYQPQHF. In DNA, the CDR3 is TGTGCCAGCACGGGACCCTATCAGCCCCAGCATTTT.

The V gene is TRBV5-1, the J gene TRBJ2-5, with 8 bases aligning to TRBD2. The germline CDR1 and CDR2 sequences are SGHRS and YFSETQ. Trimming cost V 4 bases and J 4 bases; bases outside gene matches: 9. The CDR3 extends over 15 amino acids. The CDR3 nucleotides read TGCGCCAGCAGCGCAATGACTAGCGCGGCAGAGACCCAGTACTTC. It codes for CASSAMTSAAETQYF.

A few counts support this clonotype. The chain recombines TRBV12-3 or TRBV12-4 with TRBJ2-7; D may be TRBD1 (6 bases). The CDR3 consists of 13 residues. The germline V and J ends were trimmed by 7 bases and 6 bases, with 16 bases remaining between them. DNA of the CDR3: TGTGCCAGCAATAAGGGGGTACCCGGCGAGCAGTACTTC. Protein product: CASNKGVPGEQYF.

This clonotype was recorded a few times. This rearrangement joins TRBV6-6 to TRBJ1-5; D is undetermined. Germline CDR1 and CDR2: MNHNY and SVGAGI (reference sequence). Trimming removed 1 base from V and 1 base from J, with 11 bases in between. CDR3 length: 16 amino acids. CDR3 bases: TGTGCCAGCAGTTACTATGTGGTCCACAGCAATCAGCCCCAGCATTTT. Protein: CASSYYVVHSNQPQHF.

This clonotype was observed at least ten times. The chain carries TRBV11-2 and TRBJ2-2; D possibly corresponds to TRBD1 (5 bases). V lost 8 bases and J 7 bases, leaving 17 bases between the germline ends. Germline CDR1 SGHAT, CDR2 FQNNGV. The CDR3 contains 14 residues. CDR3 DNA: TGTGCCAGCTTTTCGGGCAGGGTGATCGGGGAGCTGTTTTTT. Amino acids: CASFSGRVIGELFF.

The chain is built from TRBV5-1 and TRBJ2-2; D might be TRBD2 (5 bases). The CDR3 sequence is 13 residues long. Deletions cut 2 bases from V and 5 bases from J, with 7 bases between. Germline V gene data show CDR1 as SGHRS and CDR2 as YFSETQ. CDR3 nucleotides: TGCGCCAGCAGCTTTACGGGGACCGGGGAGCTGTTTTTT. This translates into CASSFTGTGELFF.

The sample holds a few counts of this clonotype. The chain recombines TRBV24-1 with TRBJ2-3; the D is unclear. V lost 3 bases and J 6 bases, leaving 6 bases between the germline ends. Per the germline V gene, CDR1 is KGHDR and CDR2 is SFDVKD. CDR3 size: 12 residues. The CDR3 coding sequence is TGTGCCACCAGTGATCCGAGGGATACGCAGTATTTT. This translates into CATSDPRDTQYF.

This clonotype was recorded many times. V usage is TRBV7-2 and J usage is TRBJ2-7, with 7 bases lining up with TRBD2. This CDR3 comprises 16 residues. Per germline, CDR1 SGHTA and CDR2 FQGNSA. The CDR3: CASSLDSGFSSGSLTV. CDR3 nucleotide sequence: TGTGCCAGCAGCTTAGATAGTGGATTCTCTAGCGGCTCTCTCACAGTC.

This clonotype was seen a few times. This sequence joins TRBV5-1 and TRBJ2-2; D perhaps matches TRBD1 (6 bases). The CDR3 loop spans 15 amino acids. The V end was cut by 0 bases, the J end by 2 bases, with 8 bases between. CDR1 SGHRS and CDR2 YFSETQ come from the germline V gene. Here the CDR3 reads CASSLGTVNTGELFF. CDR3 DNA: TGCGCCAGCAGCTTGGGGACAGTAAACACCGGGGAGCTGTTTTTT.

CDR3 protein: CATSDPGPRETQYF. CDR3 nucleotides: TGTGCCACCAGTGATCCAGGGCCCCGGGAGACCCAGTACTTC. V is TRBV24-1 and J is TRBJ2-5, with a tentative D call TRBD1 (5 bases). V lost 3 bases, J lost 5 bases, and 12 bases lay in between. Germline V gives CDR1 KGHDR, CDR2 SFDVKD. The CDR3 length is 14 residues.